This TCR beta chain was retrieved from a study of PD-L1 blockade in urothelial cancer. On the study more broadly: The patients' atezolizumab therapy, 1,200 mg intravenously every 3 weeks, started in about 2014. Timepoints chosen for blood analysis were 3 weeks (second dose) and 6 weeks after treatment start. Peripheral blood specimens exhibited a median yield of around 130,000 T cells.

Measured with immunoSEQ multiplex PCR; TCRdb has only the in-frame clones, and not every one. The sample lists some 100,000 clones, about 89% occurring once. Patients presented with locally advanced or metastatic urothelial carcinoma. This CDR3 comprises 18 residues. Germline CDR1 and CDR2: SGHDT and YYEEEE. V shed 4 bases and J 0 bases; nucleotides not matched to a gene: 16. This clone was recorded a few times. The TCR was taken from a woman older than 75 with urothelial cancer. The chain carries TRBV5-6 and TRBJ2-7; 7 nucleotides match TRBD1. The input for sequencing was PBMCs, taken around atezolizumab (anti-PD-L1) treatment. This CDR3 reads CASSGDSYQILSSYEQYF. CDR3 bases: TGTGCCAGCAGCGGGGACAGTTACCAAATCCTAAGCTCCTACGAGCAGTACTTC.